Below, 15 T cell receptor beta chains from the same sample are listed, as sequenced in a study of blood T cell repertoires in COVID-19. The assay was immunoSEQ multiplex PCR, and TCRdb's table has in-frame clones only and misses some. The sample has approximately 390,000 clones; about 87% are singletons. The sample comprised peripheral blood. Source of these receptors: a woman aged 55-70 years with COVID-19, enrolled during active disease.

The chain carries TRBV18 and TRBJ2-6; 7 nucleotides agree with TRBD2. The trim removed 6 bases at V and 0 bases at J, leaving 11 bases unmatched. Germline V CDR1 and CDR2: KGHSH, LQKENI. The CDR3 runs 18 residues. This chain's CDR3 is CASSPKGGTGSGANVLTF. In nucleotides, the CDR3 is TGTGCCAGCTCCCCTAAGGGAGGGACGGGCTCTGGGGCCAACGTCCTGACTTTC.

The chain is built from TRBV6-5 and TRBJ2-7; the D gene is possibly TRBD2 (5 bases). Trimming removed 3 bases at V and 7 bases at J, with 10 bases between. The length of the CDR3 is 12 residues. Germline CDR1 is MNHEY and CDR2 is SVGAGI. CDR3 sequence reads: CASSYTRGEQYF. CDR3 DNA: TGTGCCAGCAGTTATACTAGAGGGGAGCAGTACTTC.

This chain uses TRBV28 with TRBJ1-2, with TRBD1 matching 9 bases. The CDR3 is 14 amino acids. Germline CDR1 is MDHEN and CDR2 is SYDVKM. V was pared by 7 bases and J by 7 bases, with 10 bases of the junction left unmatched. CDR3 sequence (DNA): TGTGCCAGCATCGGACTCCGGGACAGGGTTGGCTACACCTTC. This sequence encodes CASIGLRDRVGYTF.

V is TRBV5-5 and J is TRBJ2-3, with TRBD1 matching 8 bases. The CDR3 loop spans 17 amino acids. J was trimmed by 3 bases and V by 0 bases; bases with no gene match: 9. Germline CDR1 and CDR2: SGHKS and YYEKEE (reference sequence). This CDR3 reads CASSLEAGGYRTDTQYF. The DNA for the CDR3 is TGTGCCAGCAGCTTGGAGGCAGGGGGCTATCGTACAGATACGCAGTATTTT.

The chain links TRBV6-4 to TRBJ1-6; D is possibly TRBD1 (5 bases). The V and J ends lost 2 bases and 8 bases respectively, with 13 bases between them. CDR3 length: 15 amino acids. Germline V gives CDR1 MRHNA, CDR2 SNTAGT. The DNA of the CDR3 is TGTGCCAGCAGTGACGCAGGGCCGTTGTATTCACCCCTCCACTTT. This sequence encodes CASSDAGPLYSPLHF.

This sequence joins TRBV5-1 and TRBJ2-5; 7 positions agree with TRBD2. The ends lost 4 bases at V and 5 bases at J; junction bases unmatched: 11. CDR1 is SGHRS and CDR2 is YFSETQ in the germline V gene. The CDR3 extends over 15 amino acids. CDR3 loop: CASSPGTNPLETQYF. The CDR3 DNA reads TGCGCCAGCAGCCCTGGGACTAACCCTTTGGAGACCCAGTACTTC.

The chain employs TRBV5-1 and TRBJ1-4; TRBD1 matches 7 bases. Germline CDR1 SGHRS, CDR2 YFSETQ. J gave up 1 base and V 0 bases, and 6 bases lay outside the gene matches. This CDR3 has 17 amino acids. The CDR3 DNA is TGCGCCAGCAGCTTGGGGGCAGGGGGAGTAACTAATGAAAAACTGTTTTTT. It yields the protein CASSLGAGGVTNEKLFF.

The chain links TRBV3-1 (or the pseudogene TRBV3-2) to TRBJ2-7; a weak D match, TRBD2 (5 bases). Trimming pared 1 base from V and 2 bases from J, leaving 9 bases between. This CDR3 has 14 residues. The germline V gene has CDR1 LGHDT and CDR2 YNNKEL (reference sequence). The CDR3 nucleotides are TGTGCCAGCAGCCAAGTGGCGGGTACCTACGAGCAGTACTTC. Amino acids: CASSQVAGTYEQYF.

V usage is TRBV30 and J usage is TRBJ1-2, with a weak D call TRBD1 (5 bases). V shed 0 bases and J shed 10 bases, with 15 bases lying between them. CDR1 and CDR2 from the germline V gene are GTSNPN and SVGIG (reference sequence). The CDR3 contains 13 residues. The CDR3 DNA follows: TGTGCCTGGAGTGTACAGGTGGAAGGTGACTACACCTTC. It codes for CAWSVQVEGDYTF.

The J gene is TRBJ1-4, the V gene TRBV6-5; D is possibly TRBD1 (5 bases). The CDR3 has 16 residues. Germline values: CDR1 MNHEY, CDR2 SVGAGI. V was clipped by 1 base and J by 4 bases, with 13 bases between them. CDR3: CASSYYTGAHNEKLFF. CDR3 coding DNA: TGTGCCAGCAGTTACTACACAGGCGCGCATAATGAAAAACTGTTTTTT.

This chain uses TRBV7-3 with TRBJ1-6, with 8 bases identical to TRBD1. The J segment lost 6 bases and the V segment lost 2 bases, leaving 6 bases of the junction unmatched. This CDR3 region has 16 residues. Germline V gives CDR1 SGHTA, CDR2 FQGTGA. The CDR3 nucleotides are TGTGCCAGCAGCTTACAGGGGGCTGATCGTAATTCACCCCTCCACTTT. It yields the protein CASSLQGADRNSPLHF. Full variable domain (outside the CDR3, taken from reference TRBV7-3 and TRBJ1-6): GAGVSQTPSNKVTEKGKYVELRCDPISGHTALYWYRQSLGQGPEFLIYFQGTGAADDSGLPNDRFFAVRPEGSVSTLKIQRTERGDSAVYLCASSLQGADRNSPLHFGNGTRLTVT.

The chain combines TRBV6-2 or TRBV6-3 with TRBJ1-6, with D tentatively TRBD1 (5 bases). The CDR3 has 14 amino acids. Deletions cut 2 bases from V and 10 bases from J, with 12 bases between. The V gene's germline CDR1 is MNHEY and CDR2 SVGEGT. The DNA of the CDR3 is TGTGCCAGCAGTTACAGCCAGGGAGGCTCACCCCTCCACTTT. This gives the protein CASSYSQGGSPLHF.

V and J are TRBV7-8 and TRBJ1-3, with D uncertain. Looked up from germline, CDR1 is SGHVS and CDR2 is FQNEAQ. The V end lost 2 bases, the J end lost 5 bases, and 7 bases lay between the germline ends. The CDR3 covers 13 residues. The CDR3 nucleotides read TGTGCCAGCAGCTTATCTGCGAGAAACACCATATATTTT. Protein sequence: CASSLSARNTIYF.

This clone has only a few counts. The V and J genes are TRBV9 and TRBJ1-1, with TRBD1 matching 9 bases. This CDR3 spans 16 amino acids. Germline V gives CDR1 SGDLS, CDR2 YYNGEE. Unmatched junction bases numbered 13, after V lost 6 bases and J lost 4 bases. This CDR3 reads CASIPQGAYLGTEAFF. The CDR3 region has the DNA TGTGCCAGCATCCCACAGGGGGCCTACTTGGGCACTGAAGCTTTCTTT.

The chain recombines TRBV7-3 with TRBJ1-5; TRBD1 agrees at 10 bases. In germline, CDR1 is SGHTA, CDR2 FQGTGA. This CDR3 region has 15 residues. The V gene end was trimmed by 5 bases and the J gene end by 3 bases; junction bases not matched to a gene: 4. The CDR3: CASSKGQGSNQPQHF. The DNA for the CDR3 is TGTGCCAGCAGCAAGGGACAGGGGTCCAATCAGCCCCAGCATTTT.